This T cell receptor (beta chain) was recovered during a study of cytomegalovirus exposure and HLA in healthy donors. PCR used 60 Vbeta primers and 13 Jbeta primers. Generated by immunoSEQ multiplex PCR, the TCRdb table keeps only in-frame clones and is missing some. The sample yields 130,000 or so clones, of which the top ten take up 1.5% to 2%. Sequenced material: PBMCs. The source of this sequence is a woman in her thirties or forties in good health and CMV-seropositive.

The CDR3 coding sequence is TGTGCCAGCAGCTTCGGCGGGAGTAACTACAATGAGCAGTTCTTC. Translated, it gives CASSFGGSNYNEQFF. The V gene is TRBV7-3, the J gene TRBJ2-1, with 7 positions matching TRBD2. After removal of 3 bases from V and 3 bases from J, the junction contained 5 bases not matched to a gene. Germline V lookup: CDR1 SGHTA, CDR2 FQGTGA. The CDR3 extends over 15 amino acids.